These 9 T cell receptor beta chains originate from one sample sequenced in a study of cytomegalovirus exposure and HLA in healthy donors. 60 Vbeta and 13 Jbeta primers were used in PCR. The table came from immunoSEQ multiplex PCR; TCRdb's copy has only in-frame clones and leaves some out. The table includes about 90,000 clones, 62% detected once. The sequenced material came from PBMCs. The receptors originated from a woman aged 25 to 45 in good health and CMV-seropositive.

The chain joins TRBV5-4 to TRBJ1-4; the match to TRBD1 covers 9 bases. Germline trimming cut 7 bases from V and 7 bases from J; bases unmatched to any gene: 11. This CDR3 region has 15 residues. Germline V gene data show CDR1 as SGHNT and CDR2 as YYREEE (reference sequence). CDR3 region: CASGTGTGTIEKLFF. The DNA of the CDR3 is TGTGCCAGCGGAACCGGGACAGGGACGATTGAAAAACTGTTTTTT.

The chain couples TRBV2 to TRBJ2-7; 9 bases line up with TRBD1. This CDR3 is built from 13 residues. CDR1 is SNHLY and CDR2 is FYNNEI in the germline V gene. V was clipped by 7 bases and J by 3 bases; unmatched bases: 4. The CDR3 nucleotides are TGTGCCAGCAATACAGGGGGCGTCTACGAGCAGTACTTC. This encodes CASNTGGVYEQYF.

The CDR3 loop is CASSQHSGTGKSNEQFF. For the CDR3, the DNA is TGTGCCAGCAGCCAACACTCCGGGACAGGGAAGTCGAATGAGCAGTTCTTC. V usage is TRBV14 and J usage is TRBJ2-1; 9 positions agree with TRBD1. The V gene end was trimmed by 2 bases and the J gene end by 7 bases; junction bases not matched to a gene: 12. The CDR3 contains 17 residues. Germline values: CDR1 SGHDN, CDR2 FVKESK.

This clone appeared a few times. This chain connects TRBV7-9 to TRBJ1-1; D gene ambiguous. Trimming took 0 bases from V and 0 from J, leaving 5 bases between them. There are 14 residues in the CDR3. Germline values: CDR1 SEHNR, CDR2 FQNEAQ (reference sequence). The CDR3 loop reads CASSLAVLNTEAFF. For the CDR3, the DNA is TGTGCCAGCAGCTTAGCCGTCCTGAACACTGAAGCTTTCTTT.

The chain couples TRBV27 to TRBJ2-1, with a weak D call TRBD1 (6 bases). The length of the CDR3 is 14 residues. With 2 bases removed from V and 7 bases from J, the gap between germline ends came to 12 bases. Germline lookup yields CDR1 MNHEY and CDR2 SMNVEV (reference sequence). This CDR3 reads CASSLTIQGNEQFF. As DNA, the CDR3 is TGTGCCAGCAGTTTAACTATACAGGGAAATGAGCAGTTCTTC.

For this clone: One junction end does not reproduce the germline sequence, and a read error may be involved. The chain has TRBV7-8 and TRBJ1-2; D is possibly TRBD1 (5 bases). This CDR3 is 13 amino acids long. CDR1 SGHVS and CDR2 FQNEAQ come from the germline V gene. CDR3 coding DNA: TGTGCCAGCAGCCTACAGGAGAACAATGGCTACCCCTTC. Its translation: CASSLQENNGYPF.

The chain's CDR3 is CASSEDSPDYTEAFF. The CDR3 DNA is TGCGCCAGCAGCGAGGACAGTCCTGACTACACTGAAGCTTTCTTT. This sequence joins TRBV5-1 and TRBJ1-1; D perhaps matches TRBD1 (6 bases). V lost 4 bases and J lost 3, with 16 bases in between. CDR1 is SGHRS, CDR2 YFSETQ, per germline. This CDR3 is built from 15 residues. The whole variable domain, filled in from reference TRBV5-1 and TRBJ1-1, reads KAGVTQTPRYLIKTRGQQVTLSCSPISGHRSVSWYQQTPGQGLQFLFEYFSETQRNKGNFPGRFSGRQFSNSRSEMNVSTLELGDSALYLCASSEDSPDYTEAFFGQGTRLTVV.

The V and J genes are TRBV21-1 and TRBJ2-2; the table's TRBD1 call for D was not verified on the DNA. TRBV21-1 is a known pseudogene. The CDR3 covers 16 residues. CDR3: CASSIGARGFGGELFF. Written as DNA, the CDR3 is TGTGCCAGCAGCATTGGGGCCAGGGGGTTCGGCGGGGAGCTGTTTTTT.

Written as DNA, the CDR3 is TGTGCCAGCAGCAGACAGTCAACTAATGAAAAACTGTTTTTT. It is translated as CASSRQSTNEKLFF. V gene TRBV25-1 combines with J gene TRBJ1-4, with TRBD1 as a possible D gene (5 bases). Trimming stripped 6 bases from V and 0 bases from J, with 8 bases between. The length of the CDR3 is 14 residues. Germline V gene lookup returns CDR1 MGHDK and CDR2 SYGVNS.